Listed below are T cell receptor beta chains from one sample, sequenced in a study of cytomegalovirus exposure and HLA in healthy donors. TCRdb's table, derived via immunoSEQ multiplex PCR, lists solely in-frame clones and lacks some. The sample yields under 250,000 clones, 65% to 90% seen once. Sequenced material: PBMCs. Receptors were obtained from a woman between 50 and 59 years old in good health and CMV-seronegative. Each CDR3 is given with its conserved first and last residue. The D gene is left open where the match is weak. Some rows have no size entry. The others give once, few or many, or a class for an expanded clone.

CDR3 protein,CDR3 DNA,D gene,V gene,J gene,CDR3 length,clone size
CASSIMDRGSNQPQHF,TGTGCCAGTAGTATCATGGACAGGGGAAGCAATCAGCCCCAGCATTTT,TRBD1,TRBV19,TRBJ1-5,16,NA
CASSLLVTGAFF,TGTGCCAGCAGTTTATTGGTAACGGGTGCTTTCTTT,NA,TRBV28,TRBJ1-1,12,NA
CAISQVFNQPQHF,TGTGCCATCAGTCAGGTTTTTAATCAGCCCCAGCATTTT,NA,TRBV10-3,TRBJ1-5,13,few
CASSLPLGGLAGNEQFF,TGCGCCAGCAGCTTGCCCCTCGGGGGACTAGCGGGAAATGAGCAGTTCTTC,TRBD2,TRBV5-1,TRBJ2-1,17,NA
CASSLNNRALTDTQYF,TGCGCCAGCAGCTTAAATAACAGGGCCCTCACAGATACGCAGTATTTT,NA,TRBV5-1,TRBJ2-3,16,NA
CASSPQGRETQYF,TGTGCCAGCTCACCCCAGGGGCGGGAGACCCAGTACTTC,NA,TRBV18,TRBJ2-5,13,once
CASSIVRGAKNIQYF,TGTGCCAGTAGTATTGTCAGGGGAGCCAAAAACATTCAGTACTTC,NA,TRBV19,TRBJ2-4,15,NA
CSANPDRGDGELFF,TGCAGCGCAAACCCGGACAGGGGGGACGGGGAGCTGTTTTTT,TRBD1,TRBV29-1,TRBJ2-2,14,NA
CASSYSGLYTDTQYF,TGTGCCAGCAGTTACTCGGGGCTCTACACAGATACGCAGTATTTT,NA,TRBV6-5,TRBJ2-3,15,NA
CAISGDFSQETQYF,TGTGCCATCAGTGGCGACTTCTCCCAAGAGACCCAGTACTTC,NA,TRBV10-3,TRBJ2-5,14,once
CASSTAGRIWTGNTIYF,TGTGCCAGCAGCACCGCAGGGAGGATATGGACTGGAAACACCATATATTTT,NA,TRBV9,TRBJ1-3,17,NA
CAISEQDPRLETQYF,TGTGCCATCAGTGAACAGGACCCGCGCCTGGAGACCCAGTACTTC,NA,TRBV10-3,TRBJ2-5,15,NA
CATSSLQGLNTEAFF,TGTGCCACCAGCAGCCTACAGGGCCTGAACACTGAAGCTTTCTTT,NA,TRBV15,TRBJ1-1,15,once
CASSRQPNTEAFF,TGTGCCAGCAGTAGACAGCCAAACACTGAAGCTTTCTTT,NA,TRBV27,TRBJ1-1,13,NA
CASTDPGTGIYEQYF,TGTGCCAGCACCGACCCCGGGACAGGGATATACGAGCAGTACTTC,TRBD1,TRBV28,TRBJ2-7,15,NA
CASSLDRGLGNQPQHF,TGTGCCAGCAGCTTAGACAGGGGATTAGGGAATCAGCCCCAGCATTTT,TRBD1,TRBV7-2,TRBJ1-5,16,NA
CASSSQGANYGYTF,TGTGCCAGCAGCTCACAGGGGGCTAACTATGGCTACACCTTC,TRBD1,TRBV28,TRBJ1-2,14,NA
CASSATGGGEKLFF,TGTGCCAGCAGCGCTACAGGGGGCGGAGAAAAACTGTTTTTT,TRBD1,TRBV6-1,TRBJ1-4,14,NA
CASRSRGLSNQPQHF,TGTGCCAGTAGATCCAGGGGGCTTAGCAATCAGCCCCAGCATTTT,TRBD1,TRBV19,TRBJ1-5,15,NA
CACVDLSSYEQYF,TGTGCCTGCGTCGACTTAAGCTCCTACGAGCAGTACTTC,NA,TRBV30,TRBJ2-7,13,NA
CASSQIGGGGQPQHF,TGTGCCAGCTCCCAAATCGGGGGAGGAGGCCAGCCCCAGCATTTT,NA,TRBV18,TRBJ1-5,15,NA
CSVTGAGETQYF,TGCAGCGTAACAGGGGCGGGAGAGACCCAGTACTTC,TRBD1,TRBV29-1,TRBJ2-5,12,NA
CASSQGAGSLNEQYF,TGTGCCAGCAGCCAGGGGGCAGGGTCCCTCAACGAGCAGTACTTC,TRBD1,TRBV7-2,TRBJ2-7,15,NA
CASSIERDTEAFF,TGCGCCAGCAGCATTGAGAGGGACACTGAAGCTTTCTTT,NA,TRBV5-1,TRBJ1-1,13,NA
CASSMTGRTGELFF,TGTGCCAGTAGTATGACAGGGAGAACCGGGGAGCTGTTTTTT,TRBD1,TRBV19,TRBJ2-2,14,NA
CASSSLVVDLGGYTF,TGTGCCAGCAGTTCCCTGGTAGTTGATCTAGGTGGCTACACCTTC,NA,TRBV27,TRBJ1-2,15,once
CASSVSPKGSYNEQFF,TGTGCCAGCAGTGTTAGCCCTAAGGGGTCCTACAATGAGCAGTTCTTC,NA,TRBV6-4,TRBJ2-1,16,few
CASSGEDNVFHEQFF,TGTGCCAGCTCAGGAGAGGACAACGTGTTCCATGAGCAGTTCTTC,NA,TRBV18,TRBJ2-1,15,NA
CASSFAGGNNQPQHF,TGTGCCAGCAGTTTTGCGGGGGGCAATAATCAGCCCCAGCATTTT,NA,TRBV27,TRBJ1-5,15,NA
CASSINSRTGELFF,TGTGCCAGTAGTATCAACAGCCGTACCGGGGAGCTGTTTTTT,NA,TRBV19,TRBJ2-2,14,NA
CASSLYRREASNAGELFF,TGTGCCAGCAGTTTATATCGTCGGGAGGCCTCGAACGCCGGGGAGCTGTTTTTT,TRBD2,TRBV28,TRBJ2-2,18,NA
CARPTRRESYEQYF,TGTGCAAGACCCACCAGGCGTGAGTCCTACGAGCAGTACTTC,NA,TRBV12-2,TRBJ2-7,14,NA
CASSVYGTQSDGYTF,TGTGCCAGCAGTGTTTACGGGACACAGAGCGATGGCTACACCTTC,NA,TRBV25-1,TRBJ1-2,15,NA
CASSPPPAGVQFF,TGTGCCAGCAGCCCTCCCCCGGCGGGTGTACAGTTCTTC,NA,TRBV7-2,TRBJ2-1,13,NA
CASSRERAWNTEAFF,TGTGCCAGCAGCAGAGAGAGGGCCTGGAACACTGAAGCTTTCTTT,NA,TRBV6-5,TRBJ1-1,15,NA
CASSYSKGQGSYEQYF,TGTGCCAGCAGTTACTCGAAGGGACAGGGATCCTACGAGCAGTACTTC,TRBD1,TRBV6-5,TRBJ2-7,16,NA
CASSLGPGGEKLFF,TGTGCCAGCAGCTTAGGGCCAGGGGGTGAAAAACTGTTTTTT,TRBD1,TRBV7-8,TRBJ1-4,14,NA
CASSLGGGAYNEQFF,TGTGCCAGCAGCTTAGGAGGGGGGGCCTACAATGAGCAGTTCTTC,NA,TRBV7-9,TRBJ2-1,15,NA
CASSLARGTLQPQHF,TGTGCCAGCAGTTTAGCCAGGGGTACCCTTCAGCCCCAGCATTTT,NA,TRBV27,TRBJ1-5,15,NA
CASSFTQNSPLHF,TGTGCCAGTAGTTTTACACAAAATTCACCCCTCCACTTT,NA,TRBV19,TRBJ1-6,13,NA
CASSFIAGGNEQFF,TGTGCCAGCAGTTTTATAGCGGGAGGGAATGAGCAGTTCTTC,TRBD2,TRBV28,TRBJ2-1,14,NA